This TCR beta chain was sequenced in a study of vaccination and CD4 T cells after COVID-19. Background on the study: For control cultures, the treatment was a CEFX pool, an HIV-1 Nef pool, or no peptide.

On this clonotype itself: Its target is unknown.

This CDR3 region has 13 residues. The germline gives CDR1 DFQATT, CDR2 SNEGSKA (reference sequence). Trimming left V 3 bases short and J 1 base short, with 7 bases between. Treatment: roughly 10-day PBMC culture with coronavirus spike peptide pools or control peptides (ViraFEST assay). The Oncomine TCR Beta short-read assay sequenced DNA from cultured CD4+ T cells. TCRdb reanalysed the PCR reads using MiXCR and keeps one entry per CDR3 protein. The data show 15,000 or so distinct CDR3 sequences, about 50% seen once. Sequenced: CD4+ T cells from blood, cultured in vitro. This TCR came from a human donor who had recovered from COVID-19. The chain has TRBV20-1 and TRBJ1-5, with a possible D match to TRBD1 (5 bases). CDR3 in amino acids: CSARGRSNQPQHF. The CDR3 DNA is TGCAGTGCTAGGGGACGGAGCAATCAGCCCCAGCATTTT.